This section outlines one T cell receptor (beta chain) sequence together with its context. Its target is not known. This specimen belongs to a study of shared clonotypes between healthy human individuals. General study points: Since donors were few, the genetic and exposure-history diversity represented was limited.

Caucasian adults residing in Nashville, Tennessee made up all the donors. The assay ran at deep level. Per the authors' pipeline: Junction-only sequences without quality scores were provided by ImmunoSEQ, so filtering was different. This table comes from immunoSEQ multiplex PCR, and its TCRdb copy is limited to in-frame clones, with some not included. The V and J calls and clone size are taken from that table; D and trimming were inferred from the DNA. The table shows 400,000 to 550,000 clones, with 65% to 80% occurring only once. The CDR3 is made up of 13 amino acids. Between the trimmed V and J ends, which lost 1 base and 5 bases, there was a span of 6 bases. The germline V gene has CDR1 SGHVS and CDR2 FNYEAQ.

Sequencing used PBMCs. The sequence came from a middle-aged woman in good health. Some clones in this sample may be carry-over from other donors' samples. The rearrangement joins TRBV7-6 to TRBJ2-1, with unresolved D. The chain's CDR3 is CASSLDHNNEQFF. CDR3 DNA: TGTGCCAGCAGCTTAGACCACAACAATGAGCAGTTCTTC. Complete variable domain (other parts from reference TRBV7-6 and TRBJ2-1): GAGVSQSPRYKVTKRGQDVALRCDPISGHVSLYWYRQALGQGPEFLTYFNYEAQQDKSGLPNDRFSAERPEGSISTLTIQRTEQRDSAMYRCASSLDHNNEQFFGPGTRLTVL.